This TCR beta chain was sequenced in a study of blood T cell repertoires in COVID-19 (dated by TCRdb to 2020 to 2022). For the study in its entirety: Collaborator samples came from the United States, Italy and Spain and covered acute and convalescent phases of COVID-19. The prospective study material was composed of cDNA or gDNA derived from T cells, B-cell-depleted T cells, or PBMCs. Deeply sampled blood TCRbeta repertoires from subjects exposed to, actively infected with, or recovered from COVID-19 were included in the dataset. The repertoires were released in a freely available public database meant as a resource for research on the immune response to SARS-CoV-2. Samples came from the ongoing ImmuneRACE study (first 160 participants) plus 1,254 subjects from 6 global collaborators. Sample metadata almost always included a de-identified subject ID, COVID-19 status, age in years and sex. Where available, HLA class I and class II types were obtained from metadata supplied by the sample provider rather than from assay-based typing. What the work shows at the level of the full study, not this receptor alone: The quantity of clinical and demographic metadata differed by source and by participant and was supplied without curation.

Points on this clone: Its target antigen remains unknown. Within one base of it there is no much larger clone, and no base qualities were kept.

Each collaborating institution followed its own protocols to collect whole blood in K2EDTA tubes. For TCRbeta analysis, collaborators shipped samples as frozen whole blood, isolated PBMCs, or DNA extracted from either of those sample types. TCRbeta CDR3 regions were amplified from genomic DNA using the immunoSEQ Assay, a bias-controlled multiplex PCR. Per the source publication's procedure: Within the assay, amplification of reference gene primers was used to estimate how many nucleated cells each sample contained. To quantify the absolute abundance of each unique TCRbeta CDR3 rearrangement, sequence reads were collapsed and filtered. For each sample, productive Simpson clonality was calculated as the square root of Simpson's diversity index across productive rearrangements. Held by TCRdb, this immuneACCESS table contains in-frame sequences only and omits some clones. Under half of the omission traces to an unresolved V gene where checked; the cause of the rest is unknown. V and J calls plus clone size are reproduced from that table; the DNA served to infer D and trimming. The sample data list around 200,000 clones, and 80% to 90% of these were observed just once. The top ten constitute around 4.9% of the sample.

V is shortened by 2 bases, J by 5 bases, and the region joining them spans 10 bases. The CDR3 measures 14 amino acids from cysteine to phenylalanine. CDR3 DNA is the only sequence kept; it has 42 bases, read in frame from the first base. According to the germline V gene, CDR1 reads SGHVS and CDR2 reads FQNEAQ. This sequence originates from a woman aged 80 or over with acute or convalescent COVID-19. The source material was peripheral blood. The chain employs TRBV7-8 and TRBJ2-1, with no D gene named confidently. The nucleotide sequence is TGTGCCAGCAGCTTATTGTACAGAGACAATGAGCAGTTCTTC. This codes for CASSLLYRDNEQFF.